The entry that follows covers one T cell receptor (beta chain) sequence. The record originates from a study of blood T cell repertoires in COVID-19. Trimming took 3 bases from V and 5 from J; bases not matched to a gene: 4. CDR3 size: 15 residues. Germline assignment: CDR1 SGHAT and CDR2 FQNNGV. Using immunoSEQ multiplex PCR, the repertoire was profiled, and TCRdb retains in-frame clones only, with some absent. In the table there are approximately 260,000 clones, roughly 90% of which are singletons. The material sequenced was peripheral blood. The receptor was derived from a man aged 55 to 70 who had recovered from COVID-19. This chain links TRBV11-2 with TRBJ2-3, with 11 bases lining up with TRBD1. The CDR3 DNA reads TGTGCCAGCAGCTTCGGACAGGGGGCTGGAGATACGCAGTATTTT. Amino acids: CASSFGQGAGDTQYF.